This is a list of T cell receptor beta chains from one sample in a study of PD-1 blockade in classical Hodgkin lymphoma. This table comes from immunoSEQ multiplex PCR, and its TCRdb copy is limited to in-frame clones, with some not included. Of fewer than 100,000 clones in the sample, roughly 90% were seen once. The sequencing here drew on peripheral blood mononuclear cells (PBMCs), taken at baseline. The receptor set was obtained from a human donor with classical Hodgkin lymphoma. The CDR3 runs from the conserved cysteine through the conserved F or W. The order of the fields is V gene, D gene, J gene, clone size, CDR3 protein, CDR3 DNA. D genes are given only for firm matches. Clone size, where shown, is once, few, many, or a class for clones that have expanded.

V gene: TRBV11-2
D gene: NA
J gene: TRBJ1-2
clone size: NA
CDR3 protein: CASSLPFSLRENYGYTF
CDR3 DNA: TGTGCCAGCAGCTTACCTTTTTCCCTTAGAGAAAACTATGGCTACACCTTC

V gene: TRBV14
D gene: TRBD2
J gene: TRBJ2-5
clone size: NA
CDR3 protein: CASSLSGTINQETQYF
CDR3 DNA: TGTGCCAGCAGCCTGTCCGGGACTATTAACCAAGAGACCCAGTACTTC

V gene: TRBV27
D gene: NA
J gene: TRBJ1-1
clone size: NA
CDR3 protein: CASSLSYTMEAFF
CDR3 DNA: TGTGCCAGCAGTTTATCGTACACGATGGAAGCTTTCTTT

V gene: TRBV29-1
D gene: TRBD2
J gene: TRBJ2-5
clone size: NA
CDR3 protein: CSVLPTLLAGQYF
CDR3 DNA: TGCAGCGTCCTTCCGACGTTGCTAGCGGGACAGTACTTC

V gene: TRBV11-1
D gene: NA
J gene: TRBJ2-1
clone size: NA
CDR3 protein: CASSLAGQVYNEQFF
CDR3 DNA: TGTGCCAGCAGCTTAGCGGGACAAGTATACAATGAGCAGTTCTTC

V gene: TRBV27
D gene: TRBD2
J gene: TRBJ2-5
clone size: NA
CDR3 protein: CASSPGGIQETQYF
CDR3 DNA: TGTGCCAGCAGCCCGGGGGGGATTCAAGAGACCCAGTACTTC

V gene: TRBV27
D gene: NA
J gene: TRBJ2-1
clone size: NA
CDR3 protein: CASSFITQFLNEQFF
CDR3 DNA: TGTGCCAGCAGTTTTATCACCCAGTTTCTCAATGAGCAGTTCTTC

V gene: TRBV12-5
D gene: NA
J gene: TRBJ2-3
clone size: NA
CDR3 protein: CARGRSTDTQYF
CDR3 DNA: TGTGCCCGAGGACGTAGCACAGATACGCAGTATTTT

V gene: TRBV29-1
D gene: NA
J gene: TRBJ2-7
clone size: NA
CDR3 protein: CSVEDRASYEQYF
CDR3 DNA: TGCAGCGTTGAAGATAGGGCTTCTTACGAGCAGTACTTC

V gene: TRBV28
D gene: NA
J gene: TRBJ1-3
clone size: once
CDR3 protein: CASSLQGRPGNTIYF
CDR3 DNA: TGTGCCAGCAGTTTACAGGGGCGTCCTGGAAACACCATATATTTT

V gene: TRBV6-4
D gene: NA
J gene: TRBJ2-2
clone size: few
CDR3 protein: CASSASGTTGELFF
CDR3 DNA: TGTGCCAGCAGTGCAAGCGGAACGACCGGGGAGCTGTTTTTT

V gene: TRBV10-3
D gene: NA
J gene: TRBJ1-2
clone size: NA
CDR3 protein: CALKGGSYGYTF
CDR3 DNA: TGTGCCCTAAAGGGAGGGAGCTATGGCTACACCTTC

V gene: TRBV29-1
D gene: TRBD2
J gene: TRBJ2-1
clone size: NA
CDR3 protein: CSARVGLAGVNEQFF
CDR3 DNA: TGCAGCGCCCGGGTGGGACTAGCGGGAGTCAATGAGCAGTTCTTC

V gene: TRBV9
D gene: TRBD2
J gene: TRBJ2-1
clone size: NA
CDR3 protein: CASSVASGLAGGYEQFF
CDR3 DNA: TGTGCCAGCAGCGTAGCTTCGGGGCTAGCGGGAGGGTATGAGCAGTTCTTC

V gene: TRBV5-6
D gene: NA
J gene: TRBJ2-3
clone size: once
CDR3 protein: CASSPGLRGGPTDTQYF
CDR3 DNA: TGTGCCAGCAGCCCCGGCCTCCGTGGCGGCCCCACAGATACGCAGTATTTT

V gene: TRBV29-1
D gene: TRBD2
J gene: TRBJ2-1
clone size: once
CDR3 protein: CSVEDPGLAGGNEQFF
CDR3 DNA: TGCAGCGTTGAAGATCCCGGACTAGCGGGAGGGAATGAGCAGTTCTTC

V gene: TRBV2
D gene: TRBD2
J gene: TRBJ2-2
clone size: NA
CDR3 protein: CATLGLAGVSNTGELFF
CDR3 DNA: TGTGCCACCCTCGGACTAGCGGGAGTATCGAACACCGGGGAGCTGTTTTTT

V gene: TRBV4-1
D gene: NA
J gene: TRBJ1-2
clone size: once
CDR3 protein: CASSPSPPTTANYGYTF
CDR3 DNA: TGCGCCAGCAGCCCTTCCCCCCCCACGACAGCTAACTATGGCTACACCTTC

V gene: TRBV7-2
D gene: NA
J gene: TRBJ1-4
clone size: NA
CDR3 protein: CASSSTRQVEKLFF
CDR3 DNA: TGTGCCAGCAGCTCCACCAGACAGGTTGAAAAACTGTTTTTT

V gene: TRBV7-9
D gene: NA
J gene: TRBJ2-3
clone size: NA
CDR3 protein: CASSPTGLDTQYF
CDR3 DNA: TGTGCCAGCAGCCCCACAGGATTAGATACGCAGTATTTT

V gene: TRBV28
D gene: NA
J gene: TRBJ1-1
clone size: NA
CDR3 protein: CASRRIPNTEAFF
CDR3 DNA: TGTGCCAGCAGGAGGATACCGAACACTGAAGCTTTCTTT

V gene: TRBV5-5
D gene: TRBD2
J gene: TRBJ2-5
clone size: NA
CDR3 protein: CASSPDGGRGETQYF
CDR3 DNA: TGTGCCAGCAGCCCGGATGGCGGGAGGGGAGAGACCCAGTACTTC

V gene: TRBV7-9
D gene: NA
J gene: TRBJ1-2
clone size: NA
CDR3 protein: CASSKGGRSLYGYTF
CDR3 DNA: TGTGCCAGCAGCAAAGGCGGGCGATCCCTCTATGGCTACACCTTC

V gene: TRBV2
D gene: TRBD1
J gene: TRBJ1-1
clone size: NA
CDR3 protein: CASSGGRGRENTEAFF
CDR3 DNA: TGTGCCAGCAGCGGGGGCAGGGGGCGCGAGAACACTGAAGCTTTCTTT

V gene: TRBV27
D gene: TRBD2
J gene: TRBJ2-5
clone size: NA
CDR3 protein: CASSLFTSGKETQYF
CDR3 DNA: TGTGCCAGCAGTTTATTCACTAGCGGAAAAGAGACCCAGTACTTC

V gene: TRBV18
D gene: NA
J gene: TRBJ1-5
clone size: NA
CDR3 protein: CASSPLGTSSGGNQPQHF
CDR3 DNA: TGTGCCAGCTCACCATTGGGGACATCCTCCGGGGGCAATCAGCCCCAGCATTTT

V gene: TRBV6-5
D gene: NA
J gene: TRBJ1-2
clone size: NA
CDR3 protein: CASSSLPSNYGYTF
CDR3 DNA: TGTGCCAGCAGTTCCCTTCCCAGTAACTATGGCTACACCTTC

V gene: TRBV13
D gene: NA
J gene: TRBJ1-5
clone size: NA
CDR3 protein: CASSFGMRDQPQHF
CDR3 DNA: TGTGCCAGCAGCTTCGGGATGAGGGATCAGCCCCAGCATTTT

V gene: TRBV7-9
D gene: TRBD1
J gene: TRBJ2-7
clone size: NA
CDR3 protein: CASSLRPDRAYEQYF
CDR3 DNA: TGTGCCAGCAGCTTACGGCCGGACAGGGCCTACGAGCAGTACTTC

V gene: TRBV5-6
D gene: NA
J gene: TRBJ1-2
clone size: NA
CDR3 protein: CASSPLSDNYGYTF
CDR3 DNA: TGTGCCAGCAGCCCCCTATCGGACAACTATGGCTACACCTTC

V gene: TRBV5-1
D gene: NA
J gene: TRBJ1-3
clone size: NA
CDR3 protein: CASSPWRGRNTIYF
CDR3 DNA: TGCGCCAGCAGCCCCTGGAGGGGACGAAACACCATATATTTT

V gene: TRBV4-3
D gene: TRBD1
J gene: TRBJ1-5
clone size: NA
CDR3 protein: CASSQGSVGQTNQPQHF
CDR3 DNA: TGCGCCAGCAGCCAGGGAAGCGTGGGACAGACTAATCAGCCCCAGCATTTT

V gene: TRBV5-1
D gene: NA
J gene: TRBJ2-7
clone size: NA
CDR3 protein: CASSLYGSEQYF
CDR3 DNA: TGCGCCAGCAGCTTGTACGGGTCCGAGCAGTACTTC